The 29 T cell receptor beta chains below come from one sample, sequenced in a study of cytotoxic CD8 clonotypes in ibrutinib-treated CLL. Assay used: immunoSEQ multiplex PCR; TCRdb lists only in-frame clones, some missing. The sample carries more than 200,000 clones, approximately 75% recorded once. The sequencing here drew on PBMCs, taken after 12 months of ibrutinib treatment. All receptors derive from a human donor with chronic lymphocytic leukemia.

J is TRBJ2-1 and V is TRBV19; TRBD2 aligns across 9 bases. V lost 0 bases and J lost 7; bases outside the gene matches: 7. The CDR3 is made up of 16 amino acids. Looked up from germline, CDR1 is LNHDA and CDR2 is SQIVND (reference sequence). CDR3 nucleotides: TGTGCCAGTAGTATAGATCTTACTAGCGGGTTTAATGAGCAGTTCTTC. Translating gives CASSIDLTSGFNEQFF.

The chain joins TRBV10-1 to TRBJ2-3; D is undetermined. CDR3 length equals 13 residues. Trimming shortened V by 2 bases and J by 4 bases, and 7 bases separated the two germline ends. The germline CDR1 and CDR2 sequences are WNHNN and SYGVQD (reference sequence). The CDR3 sequence is CASSEGLADTQYF. As DNA, the CDR3 is TGCGCCAGCAGTGAGGGGCTAGCAGATACGCAGTATTTT.

This chain joins TRBV5-1 and TRBJ1-6; D is unresolved. Germline V gene data show CDR1 as SGHRS and CDR2 as YFSETQ. This CDR3 has 13 residues. Trimming took off 5 bases at V and 7 bases at J, with 10 bases between the two ends. CDR3 DNA: TGCGCCAGCAGTGACGCCCAAAATTCACCCCTCCACTTT. The encoded protein is CASSDAQNSPLHF.

This clone appeared once. The J gene is TRBJ2-7, the V gene TRBV11-3; TRBD1 matches 9 bases. V lost 5 bases to trimming and J lost 1 base; unmatched junction nucleotides: 6. This CDR3 has 15 amino acids. The germline CDR1 and CDR2 sequences are SGHNT and YENEEA. CDR3 nucleotide sequence: TGTGCCAGCAGCCTGGGACAGGGATTTTCCTACGAGCAGTACTTC. It codes for CASSLGQGFSYEQYF.

This chain uses TRBV2 with TRBJ2-3, with D uncertain. This CDR3 spans 11 amino acids. V gave up 9 bases and J gave up 6 bases, with 10 bases separating them. CDR1 is SNHLY and CDR2 is FYNNEI in the germline V gene. For the CDR3, the DNA is TGTGCCAGTCTATGGTACGATACGCAGTATTTT. This encodes CASLWYDTQYF.

The CDR3 DNA reads TGTGCCAGCAGCTTGAGGGTAGCGGTTAGCACAGATACGCAGTATTTT. The encoded protein is CASSLRVAVSTDTQYF. This rearrangement joins TRBV5-6 to TRBJ2-3; D may be TRBD2 (6 bases). The CDR3 contains 16 residues. With 1 base removed from V and 0 bases from J, the gap between germline ends came to 12 bases. CDR1 and CDR2 (germline): SGHDT, YYEEEE.

This clone was recorded at least ten times. J is TRBJ2-3 and V is TRBV11-3; 8 bases match TRBD2. The V gene's germline CDR1 is SGHNT and CDR2 YENEEA. J was trimmed by 4 bases and V by 4 bases; bases with no gene match: 7. The CDR3 length is 15 residues. CDR3 coding DNA: TGTGCCAGCAGCTCCTCCGGGGGGGTCGCAGATACGCAGTATTTT. Its protein is CASSSSGGVADTQYF.

This clone appeared a few times. The chain is built from TRBV7-8 and TRBJ2-7, with D possibly matching TRBD2 (7 bases). The CDR3 loop spans 14 amino acids. Trimming removed 8 bases from V and 4 bases from J, with 18 bases in between. Germline V gives CDR1 SGHVS, CDR2 FQNEAQ. This CDR3 is CASWGGQGNYEQYF. The CDR3 region has the DNA TGTGCCAGCTGGGGGGGCCAGGGGAATTACGAGCAGTACTTC.

A single count supports this clone. The V and J genes are TRBV7-6 and TRBJ2-5; 7 nucleotides line up with TRBD1. The V segment lost 5 bases and the J segment 5 bases; nucleotides outside the gene matches: 11. This CDR3 spans 15 amino acids. Germline CDR1 SGHVS, CDR2 FNYEAQ. The CDR3 sequence is CASSRRYRGAETQYF. CDR3 nucleotide sequence: TGTGCCAGCAGCCGTCGGTACAGGGGCGCCGAGACCCAGTACTTC.

V and J are TRBV5-1 and TRBJ1-4, with 8 bases identical to TRBD1. The germline V gene encodes CDR1 SGHRS and CDR2 YFSETQ. The CDR3 covers 17 residues. V dropped 4 bases and J dropped 3; count of bases not matched to a gene: 11. CDR3 in DNA: TGCGCCAGCAGCCTTAGGACAGGGAGAGGTTCTAATGAAAAACTGTTTTTT. It encodes CASSLRTGRGSNEKLFF.

This chain connects TRBV14 to TRBJ1-3, with no clear D. Trimming removed 3 bases at V and 0 bases at J, with 9 bases between. From germline, CDR1 is SGHDN and CDR2 FVKESK. The CDR3 is made up of 15 amino acids. The CDR3 DNA reads as TGTGCCAGCAGCCACGACTCGAGCTCTGGAAACACCATATATTTT. Protein: CASSHDSSSGNTIYF.

The rearrangement uses TRBV6-1 and TRBJ2-7; TRBD1 agrees at 7 bases. With V trimmed by 1 base and J by 2 bases, 5 bases remained unmatched. The CDR3 consists of 15 residues. Looked up from germline, CDR1 is MNHNS and CDR2 is SASEGT. The CDR3 loop is CASSEETGFTYEQYF. DNA for the CDR3: TGTGCCAGCAGTGAAGAGACAGGGTTCACCTACGAGCAGTACTTC.

The CDR3 DNA follows: TGTGCCAGCAGCTTAGGACTAGCGAACACCGGGGAGCTGTTTTTT. Residues: CASSLGLANTGELFF. V gene TRBV5-5 combines with J gene TRBJ2-2; 7 nucleotides align to TRBD2. V gave up 2 bases and J gave up 0 bases; unmatched junction bases: 1. The V gene's germline CDR1 is SGHKS and CDR2 YYEKEE (reference sequence). CDR3 length: 15 residues.

Only one count was recorded for this clone. The genes are TRBV28 and TRBJ2-1; possibly TRBD2 for D (6 bases). Deletions cut 4 bases from V and 2 bases from J, with 15 bases between. CDR3 length: 16 amino acids. Germline assignment: CDR1 MDHEN and CDR2 SYDVKM. The CDR3 DNA reads as TGTGCCAGCAGTTCTCCTTCAAGCGGGCCCTACAATGAGCAGTTCTTC. This codes for CASSSPSSGPYNEQFF.

The gene calls are TRBV11-3 and TRBJ2-1; 8 bases agree with TRBD2. The germline V gene has CDR1 SGHNT and CDR2 YENEEA. V shed 3 bases and J 0 bases; nucleotides not matched to a gene: 1. The CDR3 spans 15 residues. The DNA of the CDR3 is TGTGCCAGCAGCTTGGGGACTAGCTCCTACAATGAGCAGTTCTTC. It yields the protein CASSLGTSSYNEQFF. Complete variable domain (other parts from reference TRBV11-3 and TRBJ2-1): EAGVVQSPRYKIIEKKQPVAFWCNPISGHNTLYWYLQNLGQGPELLIRYENEEAVDDSQLPKDRFSAERLKGVDSTLKIQPAELGDSAVYLCASSLGTSSYNEQFFGPGTRLTVL.

V and J are TRBV6-6 and TRBJ2-3, with D perhaps TRBD2 (5 bases). CDR1 and CDR2 (germline): MNHNY, SVGAGI (reference sequence). This CDR3 has 15 amino acids. V dropped 2 bases and J dropped 1 base, with 10 bases sitting between them. The CDR3 spells CASSYHIGGTDTQYF. The DNA of the CDR3 is TGTGCCAGCAGTTACCATATCGGGGGCACAGATACGCAGTATTTT.

This clone was seen once. The gene calls are TRBV18 and TRBJ1-6; tentative D call: TRBD1 (5 bases). Germline values: CDR1 KGHSH, CDR2 LQKENI. The CDR3 runs to 16 residues. V was trimmed by 4 bases and J by 7 bases, leaving 17 bases between them. The CDR3 DNA is TGTGCCAGCTCACTCCCTCCGGGGCCCCCAAATTCACCCCTCCACTTT. Encoded protein: CASSLPPGPPNSPLHF.

The chain combines TRBV7-9 with TRBJ1-4, with 7 bases that match TRBD1. CDR3 length: 16 residues. Germline values: CDR1 SEHNR, CDR2 FQNEAQ (reference sequence). With 8 bases clipped from V and 3 bases from J, the junction kept 12 bases outside the gene matches. The CDR3 DNA sequence: TGTGCCAGCCGGGGGACAGTCACCGATCCTAATGAAAAACTGTTTTTT. Translated, it gives CASRGTVTDPNEKLFF.

This clone appeared once. The chain recombines TRBV11-2 with TRBJ2-2, with D uncertain. Germline V lookup: CDR1 SGHAT, CDR2 FQNNGV. V shed 1 base and J shed 4 bases, with 7 bases lying between them. This CDR3 contains 14 residues. This CDR3 is CASSLALGTGELFF. The CDR3 bases are TGTGCCAGCAGCTTAGCCCTGGGCACCGGGGAGCTGTTTTTT.

This chain links TRBV5-1 with TRBJ1-2, with D possibly being TRBD1 (5 bases). The V gene lost 2 bases and the J gene lost 9 bases, with 20 bases spanning the gap. Looked up from germline, CDR1 is SGHRS and CDR2 is YFSETQ. The CDR3 loop spans 15 amino acids. The CDR3 nucleotides are TGCGCCAGCAGCTTAAAGGGGCGGCCCGGTCATAGCTACACCTTC. Translated: CASSLKGRPGHSYTF.

The rearrangement links TRBV7-8 to TRBJ1-2; 7 nucleotides align to TRBD1. CDR1 is SGHVS and CDR2 is FQNEAQ in the germline V gene. V trimming: 5 bases; J trimming: 7 bases; junction bases outside the gene matches: 7. This CDR3 contains 13 residues. The CDR3 DNA reads as TGTGCCAGCAGCAATCAGGGGGGCTCTGGCTACACCTTC. Translated, it gives CASSNQGGSGYTF. The full variable domain, with the rest looked up from reference TRBV7-8 and TRBJ1-2, is GAGVSQSPRYKVAKRGQDVALRCDPISGHVSLFWYQQALGQGPEFLTYFQNEAQLDKSGLPSDRFFAERPEGSVSTLKIQRTQQEDSAVYLCASSNQGGSGYTFGSGTRLTVV.

The rearrangement joins TRBV7-9 to TRBJ2-7; unclear D gene. The CDR3 contains 14 residues. Between the trimmed V and J ends, which lost 1 base and 4 bases, there was a span of 11 bases. From germline, CDR1 is SEHNR and CDR2 FQNEAQ (reference sequence). In DNA form, the CDR3 reads TGTGCCAGCAGCTTAGGCCTCGGTGGGTACGAGCAGTACTTC. As protein: CASSLGLGGYEQYF.

This clone came up once. The chain has TRBV19 and TRBJ2-7; 8 nucleotides agree with TRBD1. V trimming: 4 bases; J trimming: 6 bases; junction bases outside the gene matches: 8. Germline V gives CDR1 LNHDA, CDR2 SQIVND (reference sequence). The CDR3 contains 14 residues. The CDR3 region is CASSRTGPLREQYF. The CDR3 coding sequence is TGTGCCAGTAGTAGGACAGGGCCGCTTCGCGAGCAGTACTTC.

The chain combines TRBV20-1 with TRBJ1-6; D is undetermined. CDR1 DFQATT and CDR2 SNEGSKA come from the germline V gene (reference sequence). V was trimmed by 3 bases and J by 11 bases, leaving 5 bases between them. The CDR3 runs to 10 residues. The CDR3: CSASVPPLHF. The CDR3 nucleotides read TGCAGTGCTAGCGTGCCACCCCTCCACTTT.

The rearrangement links TRBV7-2 to TRBJ2-7; D might be TRBD1 or TRBD2, each matching 5 bases. V was trimmed by 5 bases and J by 12 bases, leaving 14 bases between them. The CDR3 is 11 residues long. Germline assignment: CDR1 SGHTA and CDR2 FQGNSA. This CDR3 is CASSPGAVTYF. Here the CDR3 DNA reads TGTGCCAGCAGCCCCGGGGCGGTAACGTACTTC.

The genes are TRBV4-1 and TRBJ1-5; TRBD1 is a possible D gene (6 bases). Germline loops: CDR1 MGHRA, CDR2 YSYEKL. There are 14 residues in the CDR3. V was cut by 0 bases and J by 9 bases, with 12 bases left in between. CDR3 loop: CASSQEGGLGPQHF. CDR3 sequence (DNA): TGCGCCAGCAGCCAAGAGGGGGGGCTGGGGCCCCAGCATTTT.

The V call is TRBV27, the J call TRBJ2-7, with 12 bases that match TRBD1. Unmatched junction bases numbered 10, after V lost 7 bases and J lost 6 bases. The CDR3 is made up of 15 amino acids. Germline V lookup: CDR1 MNHEY, CDR2 SMNVEV (reference sequence). CDR3 sequence (DNA): TGTGCCAGCACATCCCTCGGGACAGGGGGCACCGAGCAGTACTTC. Amino acid sequence: CASTSLGTGGTEQYF.

This chain connects TRBV13 to TRBJ2-7, with TRBD1 matching over 8 bases. V gave up 4 bases and J gave up 0 bases; unmatched junction bases: 2. Germline V gives CDR1 PRHDT, CDR2 FYEKMQ (reference sequence). The CDR3 loop spans 14 amino acids. CDR3 nucleotide sequence: TGTGCCAGCAGCTCGGACAGGGCCTCCTACGAGCAGTACTTC. This translates into CASSSDRASYEQYF.

V is TRBV5-1 and J is TRBJ1-1; D is perhaps TRBD1 (6 bases). Between the trimmed V and J ends, which lost 2 bases and 3 bases, there was a span of 26 bases. CDR3 length equals 19 residues. Germline V CDR1 and CDR2: SGHRS, YFSETQ. CDR3 sequence reads: CASSFEDSSVQDSYTEAFF. The DNA of the CDR3 is TGCGCCAGCAGCTTTGAGGATTCGTCAGTCCAGGACAGTTACACTGAAGCTTTCTTT.